This TCR beta chain was sequenced during a study of T-cell reconstitution after alpha-beta-depleted transplantation in children. The V end was cut by 1 base, the J end by 7 bases, with 7 bases between. Germline-derived CDR1 and CDR2 are SEHNR and FQNEAQ (reference sequence). The CDR3 runs 12 residues. Unique molecular identifiers were incorporated when the TCRbeta library was constructed. TCRdb itself ran the PCR reads through MiXCR, one entry per CDR3 protein. The profile shows under 750,000 distinct CDR3 sequences, 23% of them singletons. The specimen was PBMCs, mostly from graft donor cells, collected 360 days after TCRalphabeta/CD19-depleted stem cell transplant. The TCR was taken from a boy in the first two years of life who had a stem cell transplant for acute myeloid leukemia, so the T cells may come from the graft donor. This chain connects TRBV7-9 to TRBJ1-1, with D unclear. The CDR3 bases are TGTGCCAGCAGCTTAGAAACGAGTGAAGCTTTCTTT. Its protein is CASSLETSEAFF.